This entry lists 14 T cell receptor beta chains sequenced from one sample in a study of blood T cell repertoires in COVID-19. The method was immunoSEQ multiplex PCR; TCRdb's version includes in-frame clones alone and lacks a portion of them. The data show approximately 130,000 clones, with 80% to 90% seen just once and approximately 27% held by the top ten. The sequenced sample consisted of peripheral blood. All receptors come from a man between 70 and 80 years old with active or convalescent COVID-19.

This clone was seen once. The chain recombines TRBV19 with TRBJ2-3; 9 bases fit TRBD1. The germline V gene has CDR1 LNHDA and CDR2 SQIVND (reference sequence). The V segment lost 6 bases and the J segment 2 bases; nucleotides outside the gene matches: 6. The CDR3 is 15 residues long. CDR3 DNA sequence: TGTGCCAGTAGGGGGACAGGGTCCTCCACAGATACGCAGTATTTT. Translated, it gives CASRGTGSSTDTQYF.

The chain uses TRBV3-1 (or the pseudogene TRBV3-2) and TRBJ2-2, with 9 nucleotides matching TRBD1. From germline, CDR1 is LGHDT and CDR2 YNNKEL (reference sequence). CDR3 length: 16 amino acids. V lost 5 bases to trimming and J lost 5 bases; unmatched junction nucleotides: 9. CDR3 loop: CASSETHGQGTGELFF. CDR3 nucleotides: TGTGCCAGCAGCGAAACCCACGGACAGGGGACCGGGGAGCTGTTTTTT.

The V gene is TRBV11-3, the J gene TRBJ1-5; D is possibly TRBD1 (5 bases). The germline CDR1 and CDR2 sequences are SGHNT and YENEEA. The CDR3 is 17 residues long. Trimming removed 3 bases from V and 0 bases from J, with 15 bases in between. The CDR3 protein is CASSFSQGVLSNQPQHF. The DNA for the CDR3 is TGTGCCAGCAGCTTTAGTCAGGGCGTCCTTAGCAATCAGCCCCAGCATTTT.

CDR3 bases: TGTGCCAGCAGTTACTCTTCAACAGGGAAGAGCACTGAAGCTTTCTTT. This translates into CASSYSSTGKSTEAFF. The chain combines TRBV6-5 with TRBJ1-1; possible D gene TRBD1, 6 bases. Germline assignment: CDR1 MNHEY and CDR2 SVGAGI. The V gene lost 0 bases and the J gene lost 4 bases, with 15 bases spanning the gap. The length of the CDR3 is 16 residues.

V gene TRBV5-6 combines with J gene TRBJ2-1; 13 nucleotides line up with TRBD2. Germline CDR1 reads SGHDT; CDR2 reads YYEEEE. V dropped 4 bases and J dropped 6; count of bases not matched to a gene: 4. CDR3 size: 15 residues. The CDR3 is CASSPLAGGPNEQFF. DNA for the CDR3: TGTGCCAGCAGCCCACTAGCGGGAGGGCCCAATGAGCAGTTCTTC.

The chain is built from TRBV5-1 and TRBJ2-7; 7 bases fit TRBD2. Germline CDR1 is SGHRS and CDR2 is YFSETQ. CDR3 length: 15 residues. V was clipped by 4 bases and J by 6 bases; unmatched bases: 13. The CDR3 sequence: CASSPRGSGEAEQYF. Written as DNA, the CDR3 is TGCGCCAGCAGCCCCCGCGGGAGCGGGGAAGCCGAGCAGTACTTC.

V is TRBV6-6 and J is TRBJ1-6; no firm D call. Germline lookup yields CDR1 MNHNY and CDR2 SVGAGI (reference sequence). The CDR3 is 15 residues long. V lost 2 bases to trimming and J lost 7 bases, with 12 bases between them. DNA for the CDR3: TGTGCCAGCAGTTACGCTCCTGACACGAATTCACCCCTCCACTTT. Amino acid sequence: CASSYAPDTNSPLHF.

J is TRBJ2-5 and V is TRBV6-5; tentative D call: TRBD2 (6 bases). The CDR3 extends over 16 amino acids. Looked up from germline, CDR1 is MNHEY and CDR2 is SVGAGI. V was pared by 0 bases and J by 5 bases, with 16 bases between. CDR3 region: CASSYSGPSDSETQYF. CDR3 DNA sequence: TGTGCCAGCAGTTACTCGGGGCCTAGCGATTCGGAGACCCAGTACTTC.

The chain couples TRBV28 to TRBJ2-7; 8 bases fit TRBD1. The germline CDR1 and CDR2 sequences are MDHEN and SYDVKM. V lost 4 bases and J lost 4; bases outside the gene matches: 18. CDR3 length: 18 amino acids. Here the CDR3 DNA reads TGTGCCAGCAGTTGGTTGATTGACTGGGGCAGGGGGCCATACGAGCAGTACTTC. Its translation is CASSWLIDWGRGPYEQYF. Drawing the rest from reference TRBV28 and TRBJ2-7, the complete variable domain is DVKVTQSSRYLVKRTGEKVFLECVQDMDHENMFWYRQDPGLGLRLIYFSYDVKMKEKGDIPEGYSVSREKKERFSLILESASTNQTSMYLCASSWLIDWGRGPYEQYFGPGTRLTVT.

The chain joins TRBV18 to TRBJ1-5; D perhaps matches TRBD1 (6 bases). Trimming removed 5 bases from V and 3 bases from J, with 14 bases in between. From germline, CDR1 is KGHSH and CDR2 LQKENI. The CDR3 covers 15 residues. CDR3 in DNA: TGTGCCAGCTCATTTACGGACAGCCCCAATCAGCCCCAGCATTTT. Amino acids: CASSFTDSPNQPQHF.

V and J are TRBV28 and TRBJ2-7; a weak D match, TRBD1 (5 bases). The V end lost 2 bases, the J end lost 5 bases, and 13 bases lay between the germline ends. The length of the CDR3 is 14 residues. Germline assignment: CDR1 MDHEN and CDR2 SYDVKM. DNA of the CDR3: TGTGCCAGCAGTTTACGCGGAGCAGGGCACGAGCAGTACTTC. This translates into CASSLRGAGHEQYF.

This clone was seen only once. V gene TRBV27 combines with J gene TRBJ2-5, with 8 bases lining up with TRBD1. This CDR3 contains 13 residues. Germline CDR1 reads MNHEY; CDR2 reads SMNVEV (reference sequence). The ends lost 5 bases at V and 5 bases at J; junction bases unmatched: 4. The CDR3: CASSARGQETQYF. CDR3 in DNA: TGTGCCAGCAGTGCCAGGGGGCAGGAGACCCAGTACTTC.

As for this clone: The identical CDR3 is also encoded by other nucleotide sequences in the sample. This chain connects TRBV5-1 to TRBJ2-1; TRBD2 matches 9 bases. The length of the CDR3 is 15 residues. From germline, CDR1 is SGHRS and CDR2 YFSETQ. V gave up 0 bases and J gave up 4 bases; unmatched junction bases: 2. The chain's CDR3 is CASSLGGGDYNEQFF. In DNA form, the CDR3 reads TGCGCCAGCAGCTTGGGCGGGGGGGATTACAATGAGCAGTTCTTC. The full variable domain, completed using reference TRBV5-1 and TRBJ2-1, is KAGVTQTPRYLIKTRGQQVTLSCSPISGHRSVSWYQQTPGQGLQFLFEYFSETQRNKGNFPGRFSGRQFSNSRSEMNVSTLELGDSALYLCASSLGGGDYNEQFFGPGTRLTVL.

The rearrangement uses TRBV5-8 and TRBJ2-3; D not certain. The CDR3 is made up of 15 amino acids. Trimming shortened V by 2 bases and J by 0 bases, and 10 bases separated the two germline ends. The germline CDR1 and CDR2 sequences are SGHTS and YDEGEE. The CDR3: CASSFDFTSTDTQYF. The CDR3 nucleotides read TGTGCCAGCAGCTTCGACTTCACTAGCACAGATACGCAGTATTTT.